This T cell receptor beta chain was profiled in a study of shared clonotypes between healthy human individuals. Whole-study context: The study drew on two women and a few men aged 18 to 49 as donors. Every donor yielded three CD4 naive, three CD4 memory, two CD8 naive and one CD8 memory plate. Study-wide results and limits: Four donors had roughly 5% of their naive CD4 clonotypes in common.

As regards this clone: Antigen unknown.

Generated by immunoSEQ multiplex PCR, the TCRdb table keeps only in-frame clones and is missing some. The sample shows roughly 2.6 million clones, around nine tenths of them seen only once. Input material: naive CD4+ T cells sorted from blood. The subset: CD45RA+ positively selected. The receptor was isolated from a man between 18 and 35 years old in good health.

CDR3 loop: CATRRRRGGFDEQFF. The DNA for the CDR3 is TGTGCCACCCGACGACGGCGGGGGGGTTTCGATGAGCAGTTCTTC. The chain uses TRBV7-6 and TRBJ2-1; TRBD2 agrees at 9 bases. Germline CDR1 and CDR2: SGHVS and FNYEAQ. V was pared by 10 bases and J by 8 bases, with 15 bases of the junction left unmatched. This CDR3 has 15 residues.